This T cell receptor (beta chain) was recorded in a study of CD8+ T cells in alopecia areata. About the research overall: Among treated patients, oral tofacitinib was administered at 5 to 10 mg twice daily.

With respect to this clone: Its antigen remains unidentified. Other DNA sequences in this specimen translate into the identical CDR3.

Documented treatment: oral pan-JAK inhibitor, 5-10 mg twice daily. It was from alopecia areata patients that lesional scalp punch biopsies and peripheral blood were collected. Findings of the study overall: Whereas mice showed it more clearly, TCR sharing across patients was murkier, possibly because of HLA. There was only one nonresponder, so it was unclear how baseline CD8+ expansion relates to response.

Extracted from the samples, RNA was reverse transcribed into cDNA to serve as the sequencing template. Some clones are missing from TCRdb's copy, which holds only in-frame ones; the method was immunoSEQ multiplex PCR. The sample comprises approximately 130,000 clones, approximately 57% of which are singletons, and approximately 5.1% rests with the top ten. V was trimmed by 6 bases and J by 0 bases, leaving 8 bases between them. Per the germline V gene, CDR1 is SNHLY and CDR2 is FYNNEI. The CDR3 covers 13 residues. J is TRBJ1-2 and V is TRBV2; D is possibly TRBD1 (5 bases). This receptor was taken from a human donor with alopecia areata. Sequencing used CD4+ T cells sorted from blood, obtained at week 4, from a patient treated with tofacitinib. For the CDR3, the DNA is TGTGCCAGCAGGAGGGGTCCTAACTATGGCTACACCTTC. It translates to CASRRGPNYGYTF.